Each of the 7 T cell receptor beta chains below was sequenced from the same sample in a study of T-cell reconstitution after alpha-beta-depleted transplantation in children. Preparing the TCRbeta library involved the use of unique molecular identifiers. MiXCR was run by TCRdb on the PCR reads, yielding one entry per CDR3 protein. The data hold under 250,000 distinct CDR3 sequences, with 20% to 30% observed a single time. The starting material was PBMCs, mostly from graft donor cells, obtained 360 days after TCRalphabeta/CD19-depleted stem cell transplant. The origin of the receptors is a female patient between 2 and 15 years old who had a stem cell transplant for congenital amegakaryocytic thrombocytopenia, so the T cells may come from the graft donor.

The rearrangement links TRBV24-1 to TRBJ1-2, with a tentative D call TRBD1 (6 bases). Germline CDR1 reads KGHDR; CDR2 reads SFDVKD. The length of the CDR3 is 14 residues. The V and J ends lost 4 bases and 3 bases respectively, with 11 bases between them. CDR3 sequence: CATSEGAADYGYTF. Here the CDR3 DNA reads TGTGCCACCAGTGAGGGGGCAGCCGACTATGGCTACACCTTC.

In its sample, this clonotype was seen a few times. The chain has TRBV28 and TRBJ1-5, with D possibly being TRBD1 (5 bases). Germline CDR1 reads MDHEN; CDR2 reads SYDVKM. V dropped 6 bases and J dropped 9 bases, with 18 bases sitting between them. The CDR3 spans 14 residues. CDR3 in amino acids: CASSPSGPTPPQHF. The CDR3, as DNA: TGTGCCAGCAGCCCCTCGGGACCGACGCCGCCCCAGCATTTT.

The table lists this clonotype with a few counts. The V and J genes are TRBV29-1 and TRBJ2-5; D gene uncertain. V gave up 4 bases and J gave up 3 bases, with 9 bases separating them. Germline V gene data show CDR1 as SQVTM and CDR2 as ANQGSEA. The CDR3 length is 12 residues. The CDR3 DNA follows: TGCAGCGTTGTTCGGAAAAAAGAGACCCAGTACTTC. It is translated as CSVVRKKETQYF. Looking up the rest from reference TRBV29-1 and TRBJ2-5 gives the full variable domain: SAVISQKPSRDICQRGTSLTIQCQVDSQVTMMFWYRQQPGQSLTLIATANQGSEATYESGFVIDKFPISRPNLTFSTLTVSNMSPEDSSIYLCSVVRKKETQYFGPGTRLLVL.

The rearrangement links TRBV4-3 to TRBJ1-1; D is undetermined. V was shortened by 1 base and J by 8 bases, with 8 bases between the two germline ends. CDR1 is LGHNA, CDR2 YSLEER, per germline. The length of the CDR3 is 12 residues. The CDR3 loop reads CASSQVGQEAFF. CDR3 nucleotide sequence: TGCGCCAGCAGCCAAGTTGGGCAGGAAGCTTTCTTT.

This clonotype appeared many times. V usage is TRBV12-3 or TRBV12-4 and J usage is TRBJ1-1, with TRBD1 identical over 7 bases. This CDR3 spans 16 amino acids. Losses at the gene ends were 5 bases for V and 3 bases for J; bases not matched to a gene: 12. The DNA for the CDR3 is TGTGCCAGCAGTGCTACCCCGGGACAGTGGCACACTGAAGCTTTCTTT. Translating gives CASSATPGQWHTEAFF.

The chain is built from TRBV12-3 or TRBV12-4 and TRBJ2-5; TRBD2 matches 11 bases. The CDR3 is 17 amino acids. After removal of 4 bases from V and 0 bases from J, the junction contained 7 bases not matched to a gene. The CDR3 protein is CASSSRLAGRYQETQYF. The CDR3 DNA follows: TGTGCCAGCAGTTCCAGACTAGCGGGGAGGTACCAAGAGACCCAGTACTTC.

V usage is TRBV12-3 or TRBV12-4 and J usage is TRBJ1-1; D ambiguous. This CDR3 spans 14 amino acids. The V end lost 5 bases, the J end lost 7 bases, and 17 bases lay between the germline ends. CDR3 sequence: CASSPPTRSGEAFF. The CDR3 DNA follows: TGTGCCAGCAGTCCTCCGACTAGGAGCGGTGAAGCTTTCTTT.